This is a list of T cell receptor beta chains from one sample in a study of early T cells in non-severe SARS-CoV-2 infection. TCRdb used MiXCR to reprocess the 5' RACE reads, holding one entry per CDR3 protein. The sample records about 64,000 distinct CDR3 sequences, approximately 10% being singletons. The material was whole blood, obtained at baseline. All receptors derive from an adult who was a healthcare worker with PCR-confirmed SARS-CoV-2 infection or an uninfected control (not recorded which). CDR3s include the opening cysteine and the closing phenylalanine or tryptophan. The order of the fields is clone size, V gene, D gene, J gene, CDR3 DNA, CDR3 protein. D genes are given only for firm matches. Size tells how often a clone was seen (once, few, many) or the class of an expanded clone, and some rows leave it out.

few,TRBV12-3/TRBV12-4,.,TRBJ1-2,TGTGCCAGCAGTGGGGACATACGGCGAAAGAATGGCTACACCTTC,CASSGDIRRKNGYTF
.,TRBV14,.,TRBJ2-7,TGTGCCAGCAGCCGCCACCTAACCTACGAGCAGTACTTC,CASSRHLTYEQYF
.,TRBV7-6,TRBD1,TRBJ1-4,TGTGCCAGCAGCCCGGAAACCGGGACAGGGAATGAAAAACTGTTTTTT,CASSPETGTGNEKLFF
.,TRBV4-2,.,TRBJ1-2,TGTGCCAGCAGCCAAGATCCCGGAACAGGGCGTAACTATGGCTACACCTTC,CASSQDPGTGRNYGYTF
.,TRBV19,.,TRBJ2-7,TGTGCCAGTAGTAATTCTTACGAGCAGTACTTC,CASSNSYEQYF
.,TRBV7-7,.,TRBJ2-2,TGTGCTAGCAGCCCCGGACAAGTCGGGGAGCTGTTTTTT,CASSPGQVGELFF
many,TRBV24-1,.,TRBJ2-2,TGTGCCAGCTACACCGGGGAGCTGTTTTTT,CASYTGELFF
.,TRBV4-3,TRBD1,TRBJ2-7,TGCGCCAGCAGCCAAGAATTCCATTCTGGGACAGGTAAAGTCGAGCAGTACTTC,CASSQEFHSGTGKVEQYF
once,TRBV7-8,.,TRBJ2-3,TGTGCCAGCAGGCCAGGAATACTCAGCACAGATACGCAGTATTTT,CASRPGILSTDTQYF
many,TRBV7-6,.,TRBJ2-3,TGTGCCAGCAGCTTAGCCGGGACTGGGGCTAGCACAGATACGCAGTATTTT,CASSLAGTGASTDTQYF
many,TRBV27,TRBD1,TRBJ2-7,TGTGCCAGCAGCAGGGACAGCGCCTATGAGGAGCAGTACTTC,CASSRDSAYEEQYF
.,TRBV28,.,TRBJ2-7,TGTGCCAGCAGTTTGGTCGCCAAGGGGCAGTACTTC,CASSLVAKGQYF
few,TRBV19,TRBD2,TRBJ2-1,TGTGCCAGTAGTAACCTATGGAGCGGGGGGGACAATGAGCAGTTCTTC,CASSNLWSGGDNEQFF
many,TRBV6-1,TRBD1,TRBJ2-7,TGTGCCAGCTTTCAATTTGGGCGGACAGGGGCCTCCTACGAGCAGTACTTC,CASFQFGRTGASYEQYF
.,TRBV12-3/TRBV12-4,.,TRBJ1-6,TGTGCCAGCAGTCCCACCGGGGGCTTCTCACCCCTCCACTTT,CASSPTGGFSPLHF
many,TRBV2,.,TRBJ2-7,TGTGCCAGCAGTGAATTGGGACTCGGCTCCTACGAGCAGTACTTC,CASSELGLGSYEQYF
.,TRBV9,TRBD2,TRBJ2-1,TGTGCCAGCAGCGCGCTAGCGGGGGGGCACAATGAGCAGTTCTTC,CASSALAGGHNEQFF
few,TRBV29-1,TRBD1,TRBJ1-5,TGCAGCGTTGCAGGGGGAGGGGAGGCGAATCAGCCCCAGCATTTT,CSVAGGGEANQPQHF
few,TRBV2,TRBD1,TRBJ2-2,TGTGCCAGCAGGGACAGGTACACCGGGGAGCTGTTTTTT,CASRDRYTGELFF
few,TRBV5-1,.,TRBJ2-6,TGCGCCAGCAGCTTCCATGACTCTGGGGCCAACGTCCTGACTTTC,CASSFHDSGANVLTF
many,TRBV12-3/TRBV12-4,.,TRBJ2-7,TGTGCCAGCAGTTTGGTCTCCCTCTACGAGCAGTACTTC,CASSLVSLYEQYF
many,TRBV5-1,.,TRBJ2-1,TGCGCCAGCAGCTTTAGCGCCCCTTATAATGAGCAGTTCTTC,CASSFSAPYNEQFF
few,TRBV30,TRBD1,TRBJ2-7,TGTGCCTGGAGTGCACAGGGGCCCTCCTACGAGCAGTACTTC,CAWSAQGPSYEQYF
.,TRBV10-1,TRBD1,TRBJ1-1,TGCGCCAGCAGTGCTCTAAGACAGGGCACTGAAGCTTTCTTT,CASSALRQGTEAFF
many,TRBV12-3/TRBV12-4,TRBD1,TRBJ1-2,TGTGCCAGCATCCAGACAGGGGCGAGCCCCTATGGCTACACCTTC,CASIQTGASPYGYTF
many,TRBV12-3/TRBV12-4,.,TRBJ1-2,TGTGCCAGCACGACCCAGGGTCTGTCTGCTGGCTACACCTTC,CASTTQGLSAGYTF
few,TRBV7-7,.,TRBJ2-1,TGTGCTAGCAGCTTAAGTCCGCCAGGGCACTTTGAGAATGAGCAGTTCTTC,CASSLSPPGHFENEQFF
many,TRBV10-2,.,TRBJ1-2,TGCGCCAGCAGTGACCGAGTAGTTGGCTACACCTTC,CASSDRVVGYTF
.,TRBV20-1,.,TRBJ1-1,TGCAGTGCTAGACCCCCAGGGGACTTACAGGGTAAGCCCGCTGAAGCTTTCTTT,CSARPPGDLQGKPAEAFF
few,TRBV11-2,TRBD1,TRBJ1-2,TGTGCCAGCAGCTTCCCCGGGACAGGGGGCGGCTACACCTTC,CASSFPGTGGGYTF
few,TRBV20-1,.,TRBJ1-1,TGCAGTGCCTACTTGGGCAGTTTGAACCCTGAAGCTTTCTTT,CSAYLGSLNPEAFF
few,TRBV7-9,.,TRBJ2-1,TGTGCCAGCAGTCGTAGTCCGGGGGTGTTAAGCGGATACAATGAGCAGTTCTTC,CASSRSPGVLSGYNEQFF
.,TRBV7-9,TRBD2,TRBJ2-7,TGTGCCAGCAGCCACTATTACGGACTAGCGGGCCATAGTGCCTACGAGCAGTACTTC,CASSHYYGLAGHSAYEQYF
.,TRBV5-1,.,TRBJ2-7,TGCGCCAGCAGCTTGGTTGGCTCGGGGAACGACGAGCAGTACTTC,CASSLVGSGNDEQYF
many,TRBV20-1,TRBD1,TRBJ1-1,TGCAGTGCAAAACCACCGGGACAGGGATTTCGTCGAGCTTTCTTT,CSAKPPGQGFRRAFF
.,TRBV12-3/TRBV12-4,.,TRBJ2-5,TGTGCCAGCAGTCTCGGAGGGTACCAAGAGACCCAGTACTTC,CASSLGGYQETQYF
.,TRBV7-2,TRBD2,TRBJ2-3,TGTGCCAGCAGCGCCGCCGGACTAGTGGCGGATACGCAGTATTTT,CASSAAGLVADTQYF
few,TRBV2,.,TRBJ2-2,TGTGCCAGCAGTGAGGTGGTCACCGGGGAGCTGTTTTTT,CASSEVVTGELFF
many,TRBV6-5,.,TRBJ1-1,TGTGCCAGCAGTTCCCCGGCCAAAGGGAACACTGAAGCTTTCTTT,CASSSPAKGNTEAFF
.,TRBV20-1,.,TRBJ1-1,TGCAGTGCTAGAAGTACGGGCGGACTCACTGAAGCTTTCTTT,CSARSTGGLTEAFF
many,TRBV9,.,TRBJ2-3,TGTGCCAGCAGCGTAGGAGGGGCAGATACGCAGTATTTT,CASSVGGADTQYF
.,TRBV7-2,.,TRBJ1-1,TGTGCCAGCAGCCCCTTCAACACTGAAGCTTTCTTT,CASSPFNTEAFF
few,TRBV12-3/TRBV12-4,.,TRBJ2-7,TGTGCCACTAGTCGGGGCCATTACGAGCAGTACTTC,CATSRGHYEQYF
.,TRBV20-1,.,TRBJ2-2,TGCAGTGCTAGAAACGGGGCCGGGGAGCTGTTTTTT,CSARNGAGELFF
many,TRBV5-5,.,TRBJ2-5,TGTGCCAGCAGCTTCGAGACAGTCAGCCAAGAGACCCAGTACTTC,CASSFETVSQETQYF
many,TRBV12-3/TRBV12-4,.,TRBJ1-1,TGTGCCAGCAGGCCTCCTAACCGTGATGGAGCTTTCTTT,CASRPPNRDGAFF